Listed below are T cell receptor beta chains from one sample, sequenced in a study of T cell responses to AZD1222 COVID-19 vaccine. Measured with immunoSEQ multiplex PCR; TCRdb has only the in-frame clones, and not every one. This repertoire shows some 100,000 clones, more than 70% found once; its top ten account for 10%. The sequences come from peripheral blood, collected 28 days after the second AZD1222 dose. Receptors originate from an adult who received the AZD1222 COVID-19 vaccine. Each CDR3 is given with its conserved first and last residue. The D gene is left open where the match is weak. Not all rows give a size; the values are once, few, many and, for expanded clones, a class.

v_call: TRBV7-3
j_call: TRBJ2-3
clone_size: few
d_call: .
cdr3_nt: TGTGCCAGCAGCACGGGAGACCGCTTTAGCACAGATACGCAGTATTTT
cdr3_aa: CASSTGDRFSTDTQYF

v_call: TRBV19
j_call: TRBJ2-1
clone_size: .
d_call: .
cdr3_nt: TGTGCCAGTAGTATCGGGGCAGGATTAACCTACAATGAGCAGTTCTTC
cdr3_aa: CASSIGAGLTYNEQFF

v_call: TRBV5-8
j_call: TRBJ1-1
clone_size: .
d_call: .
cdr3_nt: TGTGCCAGCAGCTGGGCAACAGGGTCGGGCACTGAAGCTTTCTTT
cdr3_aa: CASSWATGSGTEAFF

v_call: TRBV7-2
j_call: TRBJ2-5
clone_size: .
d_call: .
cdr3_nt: TGTGCCAGCAGCCCCCGGGTGGGAGTGACCCAGTACTTC
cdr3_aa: CASSPRVGVTQYF

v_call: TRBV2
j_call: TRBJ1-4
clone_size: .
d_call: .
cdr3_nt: TGTGCCAGCAGTTATAAGTTGCTACAGGAAAAACTGTTTTTT
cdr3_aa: CASSYKLLQEKLFF

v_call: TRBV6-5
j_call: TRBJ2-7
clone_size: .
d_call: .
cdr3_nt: TGTGCCAGCAGTTACTCCGGCATCTACGAGCAGTACTTC
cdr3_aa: CASSYSGIYEQYF

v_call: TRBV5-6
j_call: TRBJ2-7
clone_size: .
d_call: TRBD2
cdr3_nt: TGTGCCAGCAGCTTGGAGGGACTAGCGGGACCCTACGAGCAGTACTTC
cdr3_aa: CASSLEGLAGPYEQYF

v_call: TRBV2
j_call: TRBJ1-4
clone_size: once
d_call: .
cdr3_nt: TGTGCCAGCAAGGCGGGGTCAACTAATGAAAAACTGTTTTTT
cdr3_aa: CASKAGSTNEKLFF

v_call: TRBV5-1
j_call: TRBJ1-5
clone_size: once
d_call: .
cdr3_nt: TGCGCCAGCACCCCCTCTCTAGGGGGGGGGATCGGCAATCAGCCCCAGCATTTT
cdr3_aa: CASTPSLGGGIGNQPQHF

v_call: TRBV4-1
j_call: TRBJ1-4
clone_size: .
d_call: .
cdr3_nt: TGCGCCAGCAGGAAAGACGTAACTAATGAAAAACTGTTTTTT
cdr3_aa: CASRKDVTNEKLFF

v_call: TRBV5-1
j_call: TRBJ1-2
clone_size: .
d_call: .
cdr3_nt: TGCGCCAGCAGCGTTTCCGACAACAACTATGGCTACACCTTC
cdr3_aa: CASSVSDNNYGYTF

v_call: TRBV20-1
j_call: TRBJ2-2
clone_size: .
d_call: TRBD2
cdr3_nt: TGCAGTGCTAGTCTCCATCGACTAGCGGAGAACACCGGGGAGCTGTTTTTT
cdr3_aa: CSASLHRLAENTGELFF

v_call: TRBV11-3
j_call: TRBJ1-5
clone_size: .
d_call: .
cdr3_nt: TGTGCCAGCAGCCAAGGGCCAGATCAGCCCCAGCATTTT
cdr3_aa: CASSQGPDQPQHF

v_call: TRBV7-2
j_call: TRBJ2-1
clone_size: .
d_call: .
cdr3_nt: TGTGCCAGCAGCTTAGCGCGAAGCAATGAGCAGTTCTTC
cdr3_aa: CASSLARSNEQFF

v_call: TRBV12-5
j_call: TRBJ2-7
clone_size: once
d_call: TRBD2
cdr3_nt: TGTGCTAGTGGTCACCTAGCGGGGTACGAGCAGTACTTC
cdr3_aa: CASGHLAGYEQYF

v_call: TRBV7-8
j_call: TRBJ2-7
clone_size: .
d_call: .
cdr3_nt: TGTGCCAGCAGCTTAGTGGCCGTCGAGCAGTACTTC
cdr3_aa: CASSLVAVEQYF

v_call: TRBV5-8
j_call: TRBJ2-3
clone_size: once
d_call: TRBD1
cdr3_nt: TGTGCCAGCAGCCCTCGGACAGGGTTTAACACAGATACGCAGTATTTT
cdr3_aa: CASSPRTGFNTDTQYF

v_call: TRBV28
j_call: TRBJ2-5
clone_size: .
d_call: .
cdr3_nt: TGTGCCAGCATCCCCAGGGACTACCAAGAGACCCAGTACTTC
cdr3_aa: CASIPRDYQETQYF

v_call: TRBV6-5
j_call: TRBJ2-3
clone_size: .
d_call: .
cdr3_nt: TGTGCCAGCAGTCCCCGGGACTTGCCCACAGATACGCAGTATTTT
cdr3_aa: CASSPRDLPTDTQYF

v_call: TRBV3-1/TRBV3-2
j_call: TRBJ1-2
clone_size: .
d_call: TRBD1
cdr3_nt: TGTGCCAGCAGCTTGATTGAGAGGGGGCGAGATAGTGGCTACACCTTC
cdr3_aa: CASSLIERGRDSGYTF